This T cell receptor beta chain was found in a study of type 1 and type 2 diabetes patients. In the study overall: Participants included type 1 and type 2 diabetes patients plus nondiabetic controls. Across the study, 15 million to 20 million paired-end reads were produced.

Each diabetic donor fulfilled classification criteria for either type 1 or type 2. No donor had another autoimmune disease or recent infection within four weeks. PCR was run on genomic DNA. Amplification of the beta chain CDR3 used 30 forward and 13 reverse multiplex primers. TCRdb re-analysed the multiplex PCR reads in MiXCR, keeping a single row per CDR3 protein. This sample has under 300,000 distinct CDR3 sequences, with around 47% found just once. This clonotype was obtained from a man aged 18 to 35 with type 2 diabetes. Sequencing was performed on peripheral blood mononuclear cells (PBMCs).

CDR3 coding DNA: TGCAGTGCTAGGGGTTCGGCGGGGTATCACACAGATACGCAGTATTTT. This translates into CSARGSAGYHTDTQYF. The chain joins TRBV20-1 to TRBJ2-3; tentatively, D is TRBD2 (6 bases). The CDR3 has 16 amino acids. Germline lookup yields CDR1 DFQATT and CDR2 SNEGSKA (reference sequence). Trimming removed 3 bases from V and 2 bases from J, with 18 bases in between.